The 21 T cell receptor beta chains given below trace back to one sample, sequenced in a study of graft-versus-host responses after intestinal transplantation. Some clones are missing from TCRdb's copy, which holds only in-frame ones; the method was immunoSEQ multiplex PCR. The sample carries 84,000 or so clones, around 86% recorded once. These receptors' targets are unknown. Source: unstimulated CD8+ T cells sorted from spleen or lymph node cells, taken before transplant. Receptors were obtained from a human donor who was the organ donor for an intestinal transplant.

The chain carries TRBV9 and TRBJ1-1; D is possibly TRBD1 (6 bases). V gave up 0 bases and J gave up 5 bases, with 8 bases separating them. The germline gives CDR1 SGDLS, CDR2 YYNGEE. The CDR3 consists of 13 residues. As DNA, the CDR3 is TGTGCCAGCAGCGTAGGCAGGGGAACTGAAGCTTTCTTT. This sequence encodes CASSVGRGTEAFF.

This chain connects TRBV7-8 to TRBJ1-1, with D unclear. This CDR3 is built from 13 residues. V was trimmed by 2 bases and J by 0 bases, leaving 4 bases between them. CDR1 and CDR2 (germline): SGHVS, FQNEAQ. CDR3: CASSLFLNTEAFF. CDR3 coding DNA: TGTGCCAGCAGCTTATTCCTGAACACTGAAGCTTTCTTT.

This chain connects TRBV4-2 to TRBJ2-7; 7 bases are shared with TRBD1. CDR3 length: 19 amino acids. The junction had 18 bases not matched to a gene; V was cut back by 1 base and J by 3 bases. Germline V gene lookup returns CDR1 LGHNA and CDR2 YNFKEQ. As DNA, the CDR3 is TGTGCCAGCAGCCAAGTTACTACAACAGGGGAGTATTTTGGCTACGAGCAGTACTTC. It yields the protein CASSQVTTTGEYFGYEQYF.

The chain couples TRBV6-5 to TRBJ2-1; 11 nucleotides line up with TRBD2. This CDR3 has 15 amino acids. Germline lookup yields CDR1 MNHEY and CDR2 SVGAGI. J lost 8 bases, V lost 5 bases, and 8 bases had no gene match. The CDR3 spells CASSNSGGAWDEQFF. CDR3 DNA sequence: TGTGCCAGCAGTAATAGCGGGGGGGCCTGGGATGAGCAGTTCTTC.

This chain connects TRBV7-9 to TRBJ1-1; no reliable D call. Trimming left V 5 bases short and J 0 bases short, with 22 bases between. The CDR3 contains 18 residues. The V gene's germline CDR1 is SEHNR and CDR2 FQNEAQ (reference sequence). The CDR3 spells CASSAQTRLAAMNTEAFF. CDR3 DNA: TGTGCCAGCAGCGCCCAGACCCGCTTAGCGGCCATGAACACTGAAGCTTTCTTT.

This clone came up a few times. J is TRBJ2-7 and V is TRBV13; D gene uncertain. Germline lookup yields CDR1 PRHDT and CDR2 FYEKMQ (reference sequence). This CDR3 region has 16 residues. The V gene lost 1 base and the J gene lost 1 base, with 14 bases spanning the gap. CDR3 nucleotide sequence: TGTGCCAGCAGCTTAGAGGGCGGACGATCGTCCTACGAGCAGTACTTC. Amino acids: CASSLEGGRSSYEQYF.

CDR3 sequence reads: CASSELSQPQHF. CDR3 in DNA: TGTGCCAGCAGTGAACTTAGTCAGCCCCAGCATTTT. The V gene is TRBV6-1, the J gene TRBJ1-5; no firm D call. Trimming cost V 2 bases and J 6 bases, with 5 bases left between them. This CDR3 contains 12 residues. Germline V gives CDR1 MNHNS, CDR2 SASEGT.

This clone was recorded only once. This CDR3 is CASSGRTSGSPGELFF. The CDR3 region has the DNA TGTGCCAGCAGTGGGCGGACTAGCGGGTCACCCGGGGAGCTGTTTTTT. The rearrangement joins TRBV25-1 to TRBJ2-2; TRBD2 matches 11 bases. This CDR3 is 16 amino acids long. Trimming at V came to 4 bases and at J to 6 bases, leaving 7 bases not matched to a gene. Germline V lookup: CDR1 MGHDK, CDR2 SYGVNS.

This sequence joins TRBV5-8 and TRBJ2-7; D may match TRBD1 or TRBD2 (5 bases each). Trimming took 3 bases from V and 4 from J, leaving 11 bases between them. The CDR3 runs 13 residues. Germline lookup yields CDR1 SGHTS and CDR2 YDEGEE. The CDR3 bases are TGTGCCAGCAGCTGGGACGTACCATACGAGCAGTACTTC. Translation gives CASSWDVPYEQYF.

The chain uses TRBV28 and TRBJ2-2; D is perhaps TRBD1 (5 bases). Germline CDR1 is MDHEN and CDR2 is SYDVKM. The CDR3 consists of 13 residues. V was pared by 8 bases and J by 1 base, with 8 bases between. In DNA, the CDR3 is TGTGCCAGCCGACAGTGGAACACCGGGGAGCTGTTTTTT. This codes for CASRQWNTGELFF.

This clone appeared a few times. V usage is TRBV2 and J usage is TRBJ1-1; 11 bases are a match to TRBD1. Losses at the gene ends were 6 bases for V and 1 base for J; bases not matched to a gene: 13. The CDR3 is 18 amino acids. CDR1 is SNHLY and CDR2 is FYNNEI in the germline V gene. In nucleotides, the CDR3 is TGTGCCAGCAGACTTAGAGGACAGGGGGCACGAAAGAACACTGAAGCTTTCTTT. Translation gives CASRLRGQGARKNTEAFF.

V usage is TRBV21-1 and J usage is TRBJ1-5. TRBV21-1 is recorded as a pseudogene. CDR3 size: 12 residues. The CDR3 DNA follows: TGTGCCAGCAGCCAAAGCGGCCAGCCCCAGCATTTT. Encoded protein: CASSQSGQPQHF.

V gene TRBV28 combines with J gene TRBJ2-1; 8 bases are a match to TRBD1. CDR1 is MDHEN, CDR2 SYDVKM, per germline. Trimming at V came to 4 bases and at J to 8 bases, leaving 7 bases not matched to a gene. The CDR3 has 14 amino acids. CDR3 nucleotides: TGTGCCAGCAGTTCCCCGACAGGGGTCGATGAGCAGTTCTTC. It is translated as CASSSPTGVDEQFF.

The V and J genes are TRBV18 and TRBJ2-3; D is ambiguous. Between the trimmed V and J ends, which lost 3 bases and 4 bases, there was a span of 14 bases. The CDR3 totals 15 residues. Germline loops: CDR1 KGHSH, CDR2 LQKENI. CDR3 sequence: CASSPPGPSADTQYF. For the CDR3, the DNA is TGTGCCAGCTCACCCCCGGGTCCCTCGGCAGATACGCAGTATTTT.

The V and J genes are TRBV5-1 and TRBJ2-1; D may match TRBD1 or TRBD2 (6 bases each). Looked up from germline, CDR1 is SGHRS and CDR2 is YFSETQ. CDR3 size: 12 residues. V dropped 3 bases and J dropped 8 bases, with 9 bases sitting between them. CDR3 bases: TGCGCCAGCAGCTGGGGGGCTGATGAGCAGTTCTTC. Its translation: CASSWGADEQFF.

This chain uses TRBV19 with TRBJ2-1; possibly TRBD2 for D (6 bases). The germline V and J ends were trimmed by 2 bases and 4 bases, with 15 bases remaining between them. This CDR3 is built from 16 residues. The germline V gene has CDR1 LNHDA and CDR2 SQIVND (reference sequence). CDR3 loop: CASSIFGGMGYNEQFF. The CDR3 DNA reads TGTGCCAGTAGTATATTCGGGGGTATGGGTTACAATGAGCAGTTCTTC.

This clone was picked up a small number of times. This chain uses TRBV6-5 with TRBJ1-2; 7 positions agree with TRBD1. CDR1 and CDR2 from the germline V gene are MNHEY and SVGAGI. The CDR3 is 14 amino acids. With V trimmed by 5 bases and J by 5 bases, 8 bases remained unmatched. The CDR3: CASSTEDRAYGYTF. CDR3 sequence (DNA): TGTGCCAGCAGTACCGAAGACAGGGCGTATGGCTACACCTTC.

About this clone itself: At one end, the junction sequence differs from germline, possibly due to a read error. The chain is built from TRBV19 and TRBJ2-1, with TRBD1 identical over 8 bases. The CDR3 runs to 16 residues. The germline CDR1 and CDR2 sequences are LNHDA and SQIVND (reference sequence). In DNA form, the CDR3 reads TGTGTCAGTAGTATAGACTGGACAGGGAGCTACAATGAGCAGTTCTTC. It is translated as CVSSIDWTGSYNEQFF.

The chain is built from TRBV19 and TRBJ2-4, with TRBD1 identical over 8 bases. This CDR3 has 16 residues. The V gene's germline CDR1 is LNHDA and CDR2 SQIVND (reference sequence). V trimming: 6 bases; J trimming: 3 bases; junction bases outside the gene matches: 10. CDR3 residues: CASSSGQGKGKNIQYF. The CDR3 DNA reads as TGTGCCAGTAGCAGCGGACAGGGTAAGGGCAAAAACATTCAGTACTTC.

The CDR3, as DNA: TGTGCCAGCAGCTTAGGGGTCGGGACAGGGGATCTCTACGAGCAGTACTTC. It encodes CASSLGVGTGDLYEQYF. The chain joins TRBV7-9 to TRBJ2-7; 10 nucleotides agree with TRBD1. This CDR3 has 17 amino acids. V dropped 1 base and J dropped 3; count of bases not matched to a gene: 9. Germline V gene sequence: CDR1 SEHNR, CDR2 FQNEAQ (reference sequence).

There are a few counts of this clone. The V gene is TRBV7-9, the J gene TRBJ1-4, with D unclear. The CDR3 extends over 15 amino acids. Germline V gene data show CDR1 as SEHNR and CDR2 as FQNEAQ (reference sequence). V was pared by 3 bases and J by 5 bases, with 13 bases between. CDR3 loop: CASSFSSLMNEKLFF. DNA for the CDR3: TGTGCCAGCAGCTTTTCCTCTCTAATGAATGAAAAACTGTTTTTT.